The clone carrying this T cell receptor (beta chain) is labeled medium-sized (0.01 to 0.1%). Its antigen is not known. TCRdb's copy holds only in-frame clones and misses some; the assay was immunoSEQ multiplex PCR. The table records over a thousand clones, 25% to 30% of them present only once. This sample was included in a study of T cells in localized non-small cell lung cancer. The V gene's germline CDR1 is SGHNT and CDR2 YENEEA. The ends were cut back, 3 bases at V and 1 base at J, with 9 bases in the middle. The CDR3 extends over 14 amino acids. Whole-study results and caveats: The greatest T cell clonality was found in uninvolved adjacent lung (higher than in tumor).

The genes are TRBV11-3 and TRBJ1-1; a possible D gene is TRBD1 (6 bases). Sequences were derived from normal lung tissue next to the tumor, sampled before any cancer treatment. The clonotype originates from a woman aged 40 to 75 with stage I squamous cell lung carcinoma. The CDR3 nucleotides read TGTGCCAGCAGCTTGGGCAGGGGGAACACTGAAGCTTTCTTT. It translates to CASSLGRGNTEAFF. Full variable domain (rest looked up from reference TRBV11-3 and TRBJ1-1): EAGVVQSPRYKIIEKKQPVAFWCNPISGHNTLYWYLQNLGQGPELLIRYENEEAVDDSQLPKDRFSAERLKGVDSTLKIQPAELGDSAVYLCASSLGRGNTEAFFGQGTRLTVV.